These 31 T cell receptor beta chains share one sample of origin, sequenced in a study of T-cell reconstitution after alpha-beta-depleted transplantation in children (dated by TCRdb to between 2015 and 2016). The library was built by means of PCR. The sequencing machine was an Illumina HiSeq 2500. To normalize quantification of the TCRbeta repertoire, the TCR libraries were built with molecular barcoding that relied on unique molecular identifiers. In TCRdb, the public reads were trimmed at Q25 with fastp and aligned with MiXCR, with productive beta chains retained. Every CDR3 protein is listed once, alongside the most common genes and DNA of its rows. For this sample there are about 580,000 distinct CDR3 sequences; around 27% appear just once. The ten top clones hold just over 35% of the sample. What the treatment or condition label conveys for this sample: allogeneic hematopoietic cell transplantation with graft depleted of TCRalphabeta T cells and CD19 B cells.

This specimen was PBMCs, taken before TCRalphabeta/CD19-depleted stem cell transplant. Every receptor here comes from a boy in the first two years of life with Wiskott-Aldrich syndrome, due to receive a stem cell transplant.

This clonotype was picked up a small number of times. The chain recombines TRBV10-3 with TRBJ1-1, with 8 bases identical to TRBD1. CDR1 is ENHRY and CDR2 is SYGVKD in the germline V gene. The CDR3 is 14 amino acids. V shed 6 bases and J 4 bases; nucleotides not matched to a gene: 7. The CDR3 nucleotides are TGTGCCATCAGAGCAGGGGGCGGGAGCACTGAAGCTTTCTTT. Its translation: CAIRAGGGSTEAFF.

This clonotype was found a few times. The rearrangement links TRBV5-1 to TRBJ1-4; no clear D. The CDR3 contains 15 residues. V lost 0 bases to trimming and J lost 7 bases, with 13 bases between them. Germline V lookup: CDR1 SGHRS, CDR2 YFSETQ. This CDR3 reads CASSLGDRSPEKLFF. DNA for the CDR3: TGCGCCAGCAGCTTGGGCGACCGGTCGCCTGAAAAACTGTTTTTT.

This chain joins TRBV24-1 and TRBJ2-3; D remains unclear. The CDR3 length is 14 residues. V gave up 7 bases and J gave up 2 bases, with 12 bases separating them. Germline CDR1 reads KGHDR; CDR2 reads SFDVKD. In nucleotides, the CDR3 is TGTGCCACCAGCGGGTTTCCCACCACAGATACGCAGTATTTT. The encoded protein is CATSGFPTTDTQYF.

The sample holds a few counts of this clonotype. The chain uses TRBV5-6 and TRBJ1-2; possible D gene TRBD1, 5 bases. Germline V gene sequence: CDR1 SGHDT, CDR2 YYEEEE. The V end lost 4 bases, the J end lost 5 bases, and 15 bases lay between the germline ends. This CDR3 region has 14 residues. CDR3 sequence: CASSGGLASYGYTF. CDR3 in DNA: TGTGCCAGCAGCGGGGGATTGGCATCTTATGGCTACACCTTC.

The chain links TRBV5-1 to TRBJ2-2; the D gene is possibly TRBD1 (5 bases). The CDR3 has 16 residues. V lost 0 bases, J lost 1 base, and 10 bases lay in between. Per the germline V gene, CDR1 is SGHRS and CDR2 is YFSETQ. CDR3 sequence reads: CASSLGGTGNTGELFF. DNA for the CDR3: TGCGCCAGCAGCTTGGGAGGAACAGGGAACACCGGGGAGCTGTTTTTT. The complete variable domain, with remaining parts taken from reference TRBV5-1 and TRBJ2-2, reads KAGVTQTPRYLIKTRGQQVTLSCSPISGHRSVSWYQQTPGQGLQFLFEYFSETQRNKGNFPGRFSGRQFSNSRSEMNVSTLELGDSALYLCASSLGGTGNTGELFFGEGSRLTVL.

The V and J genes are TRBV7-2 and TRBJ1-4; D is unresolved. The germline gives CDR1 SGHTA, CDR2 FQGNSA. There are 16 residues in the CDR3. Trimming cost V 5 bases and J 3 bases, with 16 bases left between them. CDR3 bases: TGTGCCAGCAGCCCGGACCAATCGAGGGCTAATGAAAAACTGTTTTTT. Protein sequence: CASSPDQSRANEKLFF.

This chain links TRBV27 with TRBJ1-5; weak D call: TRBD1 (6 bases). Trimming took 4 bases from V and 5 from J, leaving 12 bases between them. The CDR3 consists of 14 residues. Germline-derived CDR1 and CDR2 are MNHEY and SMNVEV (reference sequence). The CDR3 loop reads CASSYTGSDQPQHF. For the CDR3, the DNA is TGTGCCAGCAGTTATACAGGGAGCGATCAGCCCCAGCATTTT.

This clonotype occurred a few times. V is TRBV5-6 and J is TRBJ2-3, with D perhaps matching TRBD2 (6 bases). This CDR3 has 16 amino acids. The V gene's germline CDR1 is SGHDT and CDR2 YYEEEE. V lost 0 bases to trimming and J lost 0 bases, with 11 bases between them. This CDR3 reads CASSLASGFSTDTQYF. In nucleotides, the CDR3 is TGTGCCAGCAGCTTGGCCAGCGGGTTTAGCACAGATACGCAGTATTTT.

The genes are TRBV5-1 and TRBJ2-1; 14 bases fit TRBD2. Germline V lookup: CDR1 SGHRS, CDR2 YFSETQ. The CDR3 has 17 residues. Unmatched junction bases numbered 5, after V lost 6 bases and J lost 0 bases. CDR3 protein: CASTSGLAGDSYNEQFF. Written as DNA, the CDR3 is TGCGCCAGCACCTCGGGACTAGCGGGAGACTCCTACAATGAGCAGTTCTTC. The variable domain in full, completed from reference TRBV5-1 and TRBJ2-1, reads KAGVTQTPRYLIKTRGQQVTLSCSPISGHRSVSWYQQTPGQGLQFLFEYFSETQRNKGNFPGRFSGRQFSNSRSEMNVSTLELGDSALYLCASTSGLAGDSYNEQFFGPGTRLTVL.

V usage is TRBV7-3 and J usage is TRBJ2-3; D is uncertain. CDR1 and CDR2 from the germline V gene are SGHTA and FQGTGA. Trimming removed 5 bases at V and 6 bases at J, with 6 bases between. This CDR3 is built from 11 residues. The DNA of the CDR3 is TGTGCCAGCAGCCAAGGGGATACGCAGTATTTT. Translated: CASSQGDTQYF.

The chain has TRBV6-6 and TRBJ2-2; tentative D call: TRBD2 (6 bases). The ends were cut back, 2 bases at V and 5 bases at J, with 6 bases in the middle. CDR1 MNHNY and CDR2 SVGAGI come from the germline V gene (reference sequence). CDR3 length: 13 residues. CDR3: CASSYRGTGELFF. The CDR3 DNA reads as TGTGCCAGCAGTTACCGGGGGACCGGGGAGCTGTTTTTT.

This clonotype was counted a few times. The chain is built from TRBV5-1 and TRBJ2-7; D unresolved. The CDR3 runs to 15 residues. Germline assignment: CDR1 SGHRS and CDR2 YFSETQ. V shed 2 bases and J shed 2 bases, with 14 bases lying between them. CDR3 sequence: CASSFGPSSPYEQYF. In DNA form, the CDR3 reads TGCGCCAGCAGCTTCGGGCCCTCCTCACCCTACGAGCAGTACTTC.

The rearrangement joins TRBV9 to TRBJ2-1, with a weak D call TRBD2 (6 bases). The germline CDR1 and CDR2 sequences are SGDLS and YYNGEE. The CDR3 has 15 residues. Trimming pared 0 bases from V and 5 bases from J, leaving 12 bases between. CDR3 residues: CASSVGLARNNEQFF. Written as DNA, the CDR3 is TGTGCCAGCAGCGTAGGTCTAGCGAGAAACAATGAGCAGTTCTTC. The full variable domain, its missing parts supplied by reference TRBV9 and TRBJ2-1, is DSGVTQTPKHLITATGQRVTLRCSPRSGDLSVYWYQQSLDQGLQFLIQYYNGEERAKGNILERFSAQQFPDLHSELNLSSLELGDSALYFCASSVGLARNNEQFFGPGTRLTVL.

This clonotype was picked up a small number of times. The chain combines TRBV5-1 with TRBJ2-3, with 14 bases lining up with TRBD2. The germline V gene has CDR1 SGHRS and CDR2 YFSETQ. The CDR3 length is 16 residues. Trimming cost V 4 bases and J 4 bases; bases outside gene matches: 5. CDR3 DNA: TGCGCCAGCAGCCGAGGACTAGCGGGAGGCCCAGATACGCAGTATTTT. Amino acid sequence: CASSRGLAGGPDTQYF.

The V call is TRBV27, the J call TRBJ2-4; no definite D call. Germline lookup yields CDR1 MNHEY and CDR2 SMNVEV (reference sequence). Trimming stripped 6 bases from V and 0 bases from J, with 9 bases between. The CDR3 is 14 residues long. DNA for the CDR3: TGTGCCAGCAGATCGTACAGAGCCAAAAACATTCAGTACTTC. It is translated as CASRSYRAKNIQYF.

This clonotype was observed a few times. The CDR3: CATSRTGGEQFF. The CDR3 coding sequence is TGTGCCACCAGCAGAACAGGGGGTGAGCAGTTCTTC. The chain combines TRBV15 with TRBJ2-1, with TRBD1 identical over 8 bases. With 2 bases clipped from V and 9 bases from J, the junction kept 0 bases outside the gene matches. This CDR3 has 12 amino acids. CDR1 is LNHNV and CDR2 is YYDKDF in the germline V gene (reference sequence).

This chain links TRBV19 with TRBJ2-1; 8 positions agree with TRBD1. This CDR3 spans 15 amino acids. Losses at the gene ends were 6 bases for V and 6 bases for J; bases not matched to a gene: 10. The germline V gene encodes CDR1 LNHDA and CDR2 SQIVND (reference sequence). The CDR3 sequence is CASSRQGKFRNEQFF. CDR3 DNA: TGTGCCAGTAGCCGACAGGGGAAATTTCGCAATGAGCAGTTCTTC.

This clonotype was recorded only once. The chain couples TRBV7-3 to TRBJ2-1; unclear D gene. Germline CDR1 is SGHTA and CDR2 is FQGTGA. The length of the CDR3 is 15 residues. The V end was cut by 1 base, the J end by 0 bases, with 7 bases between. The CDR3 DNA reads as TGTGCCAGCAGCTTAAACCCGGGCTCCTACAATGAGCAGTTCTTC. It is translated as CASSLNPGSYNEQFF.

This sequence joins TRBV10-3 and TRBJ2-5; unclear D gene. This CDR3 comprises 14 residues. V lost 0 bases, J lost 1 base, and 6 bases lay in between. Germline V lookup: CDR1 ENHRY, CDR2 SYGVKD. The CDR3 loop reads CAISESVSQETQYF. CDR3 sequence (DNA): TGTGCCATCAGTGAGTCGGTCTCCCAAGAGACCCAGTACTTC.

The rearrangement uses TRBV28 and TRBJ1-3; D is undetermined. V was shortened by 5 bases and J by 0 bases, with 20 bases between the two germline ends. The CDR3 spans 18 residues. Germline CDR1 is MDHEN and CDR2 is SYDVKM. The DNA of the CDR3 is TGTGCCAGCAGTACACACCCCACACCAATTCACTCTGGAAACACCATATATTTT. The encoded protein is CASSTHPTPIHSGNTIYF. The entire variable domain, with the rest obtained from reference TRBV28 and TRBJ1-3, is as follows: DVKVTQSSRYLVKRTGEKVFLECVQDMDHENMFWYRQDPGLGLRLIYFSYDVKMKEKGDIPEGYSVSREKKERFSLILESASTNQTSMYLCASSTHPTPIHSGNTIYFGEGSWLTVV.

This sequence joins TRBV30 and TRBJ1-1; TRBD1 is a possible D gene (6 bases). Germline lookup yields CDR1 GTSNPN and CDR2 SVGIG (reference sequence). There are 15 residues in the CDR3. The germline V and J ends were trimmed by 7 bases and 5 bases, with 23 bases remaining between them. CDR3 region: CAYTTGNTWDTEAFF. DNA for the CDR3: TGTGCCTACACAACAGGGAATACTTGGGATACTGAAGCTTTCTTT.

The table lists this clonotype with a few counts. J is TRBJ2-7 and V is TRBV28; D may be TRBD2 (7 bases). The CDR3 length is 14 residues. Trimming took 3 bases from V and 7 from J, leaving 16 bases between them. Germline-derived CDR1 and CDR2 are MDHEN and SYDVKM. CDR3: CASSLSSGGREQYF. DNA of the CDR3: TGTGCCAGCAGTTTGAGTTCGGGGGGCCGTGAGCAGTACTTC.

The V gene is TRBV2, the J gene TRBJ2-5; maybe TRBD2 (6 bases). Per the germline V gene, CDR1 is SNHLY and CDR2 is FYNNEI. The CDR3 sequence is 13 residues long. V was cut by 8 bases and J by 5 bases, with 15 bases left in between. Written as DNA, the CDR3 is TGTGCCAGCGGCGGGGAGGCCGGGGAGACCCAGTACTTC. It translates to CASGGEAGETQYF.

V is TRBV7-3 and J is TRBJ2-1; D is uncertain. Germline CDR1 and CDR2: SGHTA and FQGTGA. The CDR3 sequence is 15 residues long. The V end lost 0 bases, the J end lost 6 bases, and 12 bases lay between the germline ends. The CDR3 is CASSLTGSLSNEQFF. CDR3 DNA sequence: TGTGCCAGCAGCTTAACAGGGTCTTTATCCAATGAGCAGTTCTTC.

This chain uses TRBV6-6 with TRBJ2-1; 11 nucleotides align to TRBD1. V lost 6 bases to trimming and J lost 6 bases; unmatched junction nucleotides: 7. The length of the CDR3 is 15 residues. Germline V gene lookup returns CDR1 MNHNY and CDR2 SVGAGI (reference sequence). CDR3 protein: CASSPRDRGGNEQFF. In DNA, the CDR3 is TGTGCCAGCAGCCCCCGGGACAGGGGGGGCAATGAGCAGTTCTTC.

With respect to this clonotype: At one end the junction does not follow the germline gene, possibly because of a read error. This chain joins TRBV7-2 and TRBJ2-5, with D tentatively TRBD1 or TRBD2 (5 bases each). Germline CDR1 reads SGHTA; CDR2 reads FQGNSA. The CDR3 runs 13 residues. The CDR3 here is CASSLEGLAHRDF. CDR3 DNA: TGTGCCAGCAGCTTAGAGGGGCTAGCTCATCGGGACTTC.

This clonotype appeared a few times. The J gene is TRBJ2-2, the V gene TRBV5-1; 14 bases agree with TRBD2. CDR1 SGHRS and CDR2 YFSETQ come from the germline V gene. The CDR3 is 17 amino acids. Trimming took 3 bases from V and 0 from J; bases not matched to a gene: 1. CDR3 residues: CASSSGLAGANTGELFF. The CDR3, as DNA: TGCGCCAGCAGCTCGGGACTAGCGGGAGCGAACACCGGGGAGCTGTTTTTT.

The rearrangement joins TRBV10-3 to TRBJ2-7; 7 bases line up with TRBD1. The germline V gene has CDR1 ENHRY and CDR2 SYGVKD. CDR3 size: 15 residues. The J segment lost 1 base and the V segment lost 4 bases, leaving 7 bases of the junction unmatched. The CDR3: CAISVGTAKSYEQYF. The CDR3 DNA is TGTGCCATCAGTGTCGGGACAGCCAAATCCTACGAGCAGTACTTC.

This clonotype was observed a handful of times. The rearrangement links TRBV10-3 to TRBJ2-7, with 7 nucleotides matching TRBD2. With V trimmed by 6 bases and J by 6 bases, 2 bases remained unmatched. CDR1 and CDR2 (germline): ENHRY, SYGVKD. The CDR3 has 11 residues. CDR3 region: CAIRASGEQYF. The CDR3 DNA sequence: TGTGCCATCAGGGCTAGCGGCGAGCAGTACTTC.

The J gene is TRBJ2-3, the V gene TRBV9; 7 bases line up with TRBD2. CDR1 and CDR2 (germline): SGDLS, YYNGEE. Trimming cost V 0 bases and J 9 bases; bases outside gene matches: 4. This CDR3 comprises 13 residues. The CDR3 DNA reads TGTGCCAGCAGCGTAGAAGGACTAGGAACGCAGTATTTT. It yields the protein CASSVEGLGTQYF. Drawing the rest from reference TRBV9 and TRBJ2-3, the complete variable domain is DSGVTQTPKHLITATGQRVTLRCSPRSGDLSVYWYQQSLDQGLQFLIQYYNGEERAKGNILERFSAQQFPDLHSELNLSSLELGDSALYFCASSVEGLGTQYFGPGTRLTVL.

The chain has TRBV7-2 and TRBJ2-1; 11 positions match TRBD2. Trimming at V came to 7 bases and at J to 9 bases, leaving 14 bases not matched to a gene. Germline CDR1 reads SGHTA; CDR2 reads FQGNSA. The length of the CDR3 is 16 residues. Here the CDR3 DNA reads TGTGCCAGCACCCAAAGTCCGGCTAGCGGGAGGAGTGAGCAGTTCTTC. Translating gives CASTQSPASGRSEQFF.